Shown below are 14 T cell receptor beta chains from a single sample sequenced in a study of blood T cell repertoires in COVID-19. Assay used: immunoSEQ multiplex PCR; TCRdb lists only in-frame clones, some missing. Altogether about 4,300 clones are present, around 73% being singletons, with the ten largest covering 42%. Material for sequencing was peripheral blood. All receptors come from a human donor with active or convalescent COVID-19. The donor label of this sample is uncertain.

The DNA of the CDR3 is TGTGCCAGCAGCACAGGTACCCCGCCTGGAGCTTTCTTT. Translated, it gives CASSTGTPPGAFF. The J gene is TRBJ1-1, the V gene TRBV6-6; D is perhaps TRBD1 (5 bases). Trimming pared 6 bases from V and 10 bases from J, leaving 18 bases between. This CDR3 contains 13 residues. In germline, CDR1 is MNHNY, CDR2 SVGAGI (reference sequence).

The chain carries TRBV7-6 and TRBJ2-7; TRBD2 matches at 10 bases. CDR3 size: 16 residues. CDR1 and CDR2 (germline): SGHVS, FNYEAQ. Trimming cost V 1 base and J 4 bases; bases outside gene matches: 7. The chain's CDR3 is CASSLEASGSRYEQYF. The CDR3 bases are TGTGCCAGCAGCTTAGAGGCTAGCGGGAGTAGGTACGAGCAGTACTTC.

CDR3 amino acids: CASSQRQGEIRTEAFF. CDR3 in DNA: TGTGCCAGCAGTCAAAGACAGGGCGAGATAAGAACTGAAGCTTTCTTT. The gene calls are TRBV14 and TRBJ1-1; 7 bases match TRBD1. The length of the CDR3 is 16 residues. In germline, CDR1 is SGHDN, CDR2 FVKESK. Unmatched junction bases numbered 15, after V lost 6 bases and J lost 5 bases.

The chain uses TRBV30 and TRBJ1-2; maybe TRBD1 (6 bases). The V gene's germline CDR1 is GTSNPN and CDR2 SVGIG (reference sequence). This CDR3 is 14 amino acids long. The ends were cut back, 8 bases at V and 9 bases at J, with 25 bases in the middle. The CDR3 loop is CAGGTGTPLGRYTF. CDR3 DNA: TGTGCCGGGGGGACCGGGACACCTCTTGGACGCTACACCTTC.

The chain employs TRBV6-5 and TRBJ1-4; D is unresolved. The CDR3 is 15 amino acids. The germline V gene encodes CDR1 MNHEY and CDR2 SVGAGI. Trimming shortened V by 7 bases and J by 0 bases, and 12 bases separated the two germline ends. The CDR3 here is CASNPGGATNEKLFF. The DNA for the CDR3 is TGTGCCAGCAACCCTGGTGGAGCAACTAATGAAAAACTGTTTTTT.

The rearrangement joins TRBV27 to TRBJ1-3; 8 bases fit TRBD1. Trimming cost V 4 bases and J 3 bases; bases outside gene matches: 8. Germline V gene data show CDR1 as MNHEY and CDR2 as SMNVEV (reference sequence). This CDR3 is 16 amino acids long. This CDR3 is CASSSSTGALGNTIYF. The CDR3, as DNA: TGTGCCAGCAGTTCGTCGACAGGGGCCCTTGGAAACACCATATATTTT.

V is TRBV6-2 or TRBV6-3 and J is TRBJ2-3, with D tentatively TRBD2 (6 bases). Trimming took off 0 bases at V and 7 bases at J, with 11 bases between the two ends. CDR3 length: 14 amino acids. Germline CDR1 reads MNHEY; CDR2 reads SVGEGT. The CDR3 DNA sequence: TGTGCCAGCAGTTACTCGGCGGGACTGAATACGCAGTATTTT. It codes for CASSYSAGLNTQYF.

The chain combines TRBV7-8 with TRBJ2-1; TRBD2 might be the D (6 bases). V was trimmed by 2 bases and J by 6 bases, leaving 14 bases between them. This CDR3 contains 15 residues. Germline CDR1 SGHVS, CDR2 FQNEAQ. The CDR3 loop is CASSLRRDSLNEQFF. Here the CDR3 DNA reads TGTGCCAGCAGCTTACGGAGGGACTCGCTCAATGAGCAGTTCTTC.

The chain carries TRBV7-9 and TRBJ2-1; D is unresolved. V shed 4 bases and J shed 12 bases, with 13 bases lying between them. The CDR3 totals 12 residues. Germline CDR1 SEHNR, CDR2 FQNEAQ (reference sequence). The CDR3: CASSSSRFVQFF. The CDR3 DNA reads as TGTGCCAGCAGCTCCTCTAGGTTCGTGCAGTTCTTC.

This clone was seen a handful of times. V usage is TRBV19 and J usage is TRBJ1-1; D is undetermined. CDR3 length equals 13 residues. The germline CDR1 and CDR2 sequences are LNHDA and SQIVND (reference sequence). Trimming pared 6 bases from V and 4 bases from J, leaving 12 bases between. This CDR3 reads CASSEGVSTEAFF. For the CDR3, the DNA is TGTGCCAGTAGCGAAGGAGTTTCCACTGAAGCTTTCTTT.

This clone was picked up a small number of times. Other DNA sequences in the sample encode the same CDR3. The chain employs TRBV19 and TRBJ2-1; TRBD2 agrees at 11 bases. The CDR3 sequence is 15 residues long. Losses at the gene ends were 9 bases for V and 0 bases for J; bases not matched to a gene: 4. The germline CDR1 and CDR2 sequences are LNHDA and SQIVND (reference sequence). The CDR3 sequence: CASRTSGPSYNEQFF. DNA of the CDR3: TGTGCCAGCCGGACTAGCGGGCCCTCCTACAATGAGCAGTTCTTC.

The chain employs TRBV5-6 and TRBJ2-1, with a tentative D call TRBD2 (5 bases). CDR1 and CDR2 from the germline V gene are SGHDT and YYEEEE. Between the trimmed V and J ends, which lost 0 bases and 2 bases, there was a span of 9 bases. The CDR3 spans 15 residues. The DNA for the CDR3 is TGTGCCAGCAGCTTGGGGACTGGGGCCTACAATGAGCAGTTCTTC. Protein product: CASSLGTGAYNEQFF.

This chain joins TRBV5-4 and TRBJ1-6; TRBD1 agrees at 8 bases. The CDR3 is 14 amino acids. CDR1 is SGHNT and CDR2 is YYREEE in the germline V gene (reference sequence). The V segment lost 1 base and the J segment 10 bases; nucleotides outside the gene matches: 4. CDR3 DNA sequence: TGTGCCAGCAGCTTGCAGGGGGCGGAATCACCCCTCCACTTT. Translated, it gives CASSLQGAESPLHF.

CDR3 protein: CASSLGQGEVAGANVLTF. The CDR3 nucleotides are TGCGCCAGCAGCCTAGGACAGGGGGAAGTGGCTGGGGCCAACGTCCTGACTTTC. The rearrangement links TRBV5-1 to TRBJ2-6, with 10 bases fitting TRBD1. V trimming: 4 bases; J trimming: 2 bases; junction bases outside the gene matches: 9. This CDR3 spans 18 amino acids. Germline V gives CDR1 SGHRS, CDR2 YFSETQ.